This T cell receptor (beta chain) was sequenced during a study of shared clonotypes between healthy human individuals. This table comes from immunoSEQ multiplex PCR, and its TCRdb copy is limited to in-frame clones, with some not included. Counted here are under 750,000 clones, just under 75% occurring once; the ten biggest clones make up under 2%. Germline values: CDR1 SGHRS, CDR2 YFSETQ. This CDR3 has 16 amino acids. V was clipped by 4 bases and J by 0 bases, with 14 bases between them. Each of the donors was a healthy adult who was HIV-negative and had not had a recent acute infection or vaccination.

Material: memory CD4+ T cells sorted from blood. Subset described: CD45RA-negative fraction. The chain joins TRBV5-1 to TRBJ1-3; D gene unclear. This TCR came from a woman under 40 in good health. The chain's CDR3 is CASSPGGSGSGNTIYF. In DNA, the CDR3 is TGCGCCAGCAGCCCCGGTGGCTCCGGCTCTGGAAACACCATATATTTT. The variable domain in full, with the rest retrieved from reference TRBV5-1 and TRBJ1-3, is KAGVTQTPRYLIKTRGQQVTLSCSPISGHRSVSWYQQTPGQGLQFLFEYFSETQRNKGNFPGRFSGRQFSNSRSEMNVSTLELGDSALYLCASSPGGSGSGNTIYFGEGSWLTVV.